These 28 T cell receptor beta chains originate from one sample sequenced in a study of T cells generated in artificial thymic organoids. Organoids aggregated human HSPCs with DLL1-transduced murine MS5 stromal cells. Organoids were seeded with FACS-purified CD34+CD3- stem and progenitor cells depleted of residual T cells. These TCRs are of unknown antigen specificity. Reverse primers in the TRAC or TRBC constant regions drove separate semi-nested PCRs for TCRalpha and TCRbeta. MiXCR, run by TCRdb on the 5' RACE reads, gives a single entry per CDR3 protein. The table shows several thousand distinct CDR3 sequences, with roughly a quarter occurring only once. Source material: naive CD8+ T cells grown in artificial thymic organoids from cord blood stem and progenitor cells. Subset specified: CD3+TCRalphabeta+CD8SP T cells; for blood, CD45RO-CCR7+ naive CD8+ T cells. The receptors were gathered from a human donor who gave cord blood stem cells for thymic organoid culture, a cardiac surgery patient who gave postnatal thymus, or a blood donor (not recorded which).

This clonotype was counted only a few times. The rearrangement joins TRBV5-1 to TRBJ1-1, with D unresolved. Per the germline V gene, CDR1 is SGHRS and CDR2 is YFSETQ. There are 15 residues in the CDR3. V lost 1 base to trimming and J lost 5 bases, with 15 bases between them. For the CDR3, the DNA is TGCGCCAGCAGCTTGTTAGGAGGCATCTGGACTGAAGCTTTCTTT. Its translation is CASSLLGGIWTEAFF.

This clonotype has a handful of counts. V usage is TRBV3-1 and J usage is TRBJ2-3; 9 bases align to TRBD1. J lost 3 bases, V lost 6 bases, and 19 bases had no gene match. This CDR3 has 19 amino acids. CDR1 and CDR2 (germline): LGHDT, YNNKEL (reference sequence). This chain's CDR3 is CASSYNPGQGPNFTDTQYF. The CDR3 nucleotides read TGTGCCAGCAGTTATAACCCGGGACAGGGCCCCAACTTTACAGATACGCAGTATTTT.

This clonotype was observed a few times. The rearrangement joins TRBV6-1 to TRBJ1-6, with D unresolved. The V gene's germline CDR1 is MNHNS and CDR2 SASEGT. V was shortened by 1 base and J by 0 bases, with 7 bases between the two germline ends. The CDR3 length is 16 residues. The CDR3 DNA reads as TGTGCCAGCAGTGAAGAGACCTACTCCTATAATTCACCCCTCCACTTT. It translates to CASSEETYSYNSPLHF.

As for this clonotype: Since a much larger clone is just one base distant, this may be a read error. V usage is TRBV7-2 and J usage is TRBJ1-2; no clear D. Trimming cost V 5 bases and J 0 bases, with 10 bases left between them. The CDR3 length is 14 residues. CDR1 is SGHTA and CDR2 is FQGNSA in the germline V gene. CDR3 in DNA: TGTGCCAGCAGCGAATACGGGACTAACTATGGCTACACCTTC. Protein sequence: CASSEYGTNYGYTF.

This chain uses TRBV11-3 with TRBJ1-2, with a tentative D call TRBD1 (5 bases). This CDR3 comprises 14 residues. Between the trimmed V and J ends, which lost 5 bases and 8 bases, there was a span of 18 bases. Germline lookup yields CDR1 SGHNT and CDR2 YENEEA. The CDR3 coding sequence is TGTGCCAGCAGCCTCCGGGACGGCCTCGGGGGCTACACCTTC. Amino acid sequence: CASSLRDGLGGYTF.

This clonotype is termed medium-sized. CDR3 region: CASSLRQGYWMGAAETQYF. The CDR3 nucleotides are TGTGCCAGCAGCTTAAGGCAAGGTTATTGGATGGGGGCAGCGGAGACCCAGTACTTC. The chain carries TRBV7-8 and TRBJ2-5; possibly TRBD1 for D (6 bases). CDR3 length: 19 residues. The V and J ends lost 2 bases and 5 bases respectively, with 27 bases between them. The germline V gene encodes CDR1 SGHVS and CDR2 FQNEAQ.

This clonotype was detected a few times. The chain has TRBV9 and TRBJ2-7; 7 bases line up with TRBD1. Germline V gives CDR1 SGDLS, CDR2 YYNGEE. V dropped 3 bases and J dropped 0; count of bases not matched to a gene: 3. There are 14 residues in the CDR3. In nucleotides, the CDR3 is TGTGCCAGCAGCGAGGGACAGCGCTCCTACGAGCAGTACTTC. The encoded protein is CASSEGQRSYEQYF.

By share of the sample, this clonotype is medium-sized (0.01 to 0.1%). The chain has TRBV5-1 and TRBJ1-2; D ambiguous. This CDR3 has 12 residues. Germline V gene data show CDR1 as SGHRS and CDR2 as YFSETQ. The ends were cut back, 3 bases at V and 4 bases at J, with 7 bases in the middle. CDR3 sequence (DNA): TGCGCCAGCAGCTCGAGGACCTATGGCTACACCTTC. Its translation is CASSSRTYGYTF.

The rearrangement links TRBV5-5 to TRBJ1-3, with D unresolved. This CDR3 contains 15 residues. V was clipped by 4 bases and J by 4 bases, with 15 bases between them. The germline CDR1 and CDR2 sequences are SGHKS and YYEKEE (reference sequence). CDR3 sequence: CASSPCSLAGNTIYF. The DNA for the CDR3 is TGTGCCAGCAGCCCTTGTTCCCTTGCCGGAAACACCATATATTTT.

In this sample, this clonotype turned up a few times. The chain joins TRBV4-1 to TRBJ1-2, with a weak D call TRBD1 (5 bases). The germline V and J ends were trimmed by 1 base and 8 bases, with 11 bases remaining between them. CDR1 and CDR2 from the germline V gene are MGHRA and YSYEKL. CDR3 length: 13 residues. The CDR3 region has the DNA TGCGCCAGCAGCCAAGCTCCCGGGGGGGGCTACACCTTC. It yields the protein CASSQAPGGGYTF.

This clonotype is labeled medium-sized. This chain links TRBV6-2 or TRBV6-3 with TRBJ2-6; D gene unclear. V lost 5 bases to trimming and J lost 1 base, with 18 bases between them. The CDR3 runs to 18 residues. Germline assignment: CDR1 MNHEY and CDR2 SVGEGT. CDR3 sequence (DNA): TGTGCCAGCAGTGCCGGGTCACCAGCCCTATCTGGGGCCAACGTCCTGACTTTC. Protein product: CASSAGSPALSGANVLTF.

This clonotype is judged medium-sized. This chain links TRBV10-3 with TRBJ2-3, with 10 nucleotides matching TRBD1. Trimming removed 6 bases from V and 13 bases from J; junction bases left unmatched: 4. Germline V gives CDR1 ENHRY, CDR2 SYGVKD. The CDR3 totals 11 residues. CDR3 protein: CAIRTGTGEYF. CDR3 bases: TGTGCCATCAGGACCGGGACAGGGGAGTATTTT.

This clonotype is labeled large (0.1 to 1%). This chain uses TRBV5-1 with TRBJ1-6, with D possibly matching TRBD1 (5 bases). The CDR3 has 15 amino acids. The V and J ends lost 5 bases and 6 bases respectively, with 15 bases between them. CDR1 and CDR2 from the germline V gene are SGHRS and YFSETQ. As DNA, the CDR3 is TGCGCCAGCAGAGCCGGGACTACTTCTAATTCACCCCTCCACTTT. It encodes CASRAGTTSNSPLHF.

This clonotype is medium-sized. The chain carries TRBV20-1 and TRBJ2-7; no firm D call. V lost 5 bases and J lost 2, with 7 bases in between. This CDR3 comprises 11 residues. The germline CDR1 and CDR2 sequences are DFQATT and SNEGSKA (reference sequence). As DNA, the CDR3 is TGCAGTGCTGGGAAAGCCTACGAGCAGTACTTC. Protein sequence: CSAGKAYEQYF.

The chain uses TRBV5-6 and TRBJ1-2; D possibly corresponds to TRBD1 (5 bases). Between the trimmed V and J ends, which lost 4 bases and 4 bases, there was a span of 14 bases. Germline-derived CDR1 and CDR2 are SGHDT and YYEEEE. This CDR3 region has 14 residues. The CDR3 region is CASSLPRGVYGYTF. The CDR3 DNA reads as TGTGCCAGCAGCCTTCCCCGGGGGGTCTATGGCTACACCTTC.

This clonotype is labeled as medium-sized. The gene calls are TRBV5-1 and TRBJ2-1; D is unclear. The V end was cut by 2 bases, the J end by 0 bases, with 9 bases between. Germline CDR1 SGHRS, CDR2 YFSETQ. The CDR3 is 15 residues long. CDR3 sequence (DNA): TGCGCCAGCAGCTTTTACGGCAGCTCCTACAATGAGCAGTTCTTC. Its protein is CASSFYGSSYNEQFF.

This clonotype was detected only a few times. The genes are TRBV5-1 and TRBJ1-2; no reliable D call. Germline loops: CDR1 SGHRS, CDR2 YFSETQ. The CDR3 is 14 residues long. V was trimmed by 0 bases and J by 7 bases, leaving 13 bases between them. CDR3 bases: TGCGCCAGCAGCTTGGACGGAGTAGCTCGTGGCTACACCTTC. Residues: CASSLDGVARGYTF.

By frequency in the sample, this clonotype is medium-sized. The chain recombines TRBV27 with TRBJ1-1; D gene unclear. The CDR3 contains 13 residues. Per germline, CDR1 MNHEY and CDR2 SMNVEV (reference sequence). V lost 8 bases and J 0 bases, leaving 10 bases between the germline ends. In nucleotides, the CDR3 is TGTGCCAGCCGTGGTAGGTTGAACACTGAAGCTTTCTTT. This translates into CASRGRLNTEAFF.

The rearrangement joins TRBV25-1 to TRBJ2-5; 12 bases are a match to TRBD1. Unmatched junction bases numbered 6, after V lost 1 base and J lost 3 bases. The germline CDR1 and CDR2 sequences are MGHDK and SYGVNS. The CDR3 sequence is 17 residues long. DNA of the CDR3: TGTGCCAGCAGTGAATGGAGAGGGACAGGGGGCGAAGAGACCCAGTACTTC. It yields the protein CASSEWRGTGGEETQYF. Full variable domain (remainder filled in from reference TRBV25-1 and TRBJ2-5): EADIYQTPRYLVIGTGKKITLECSQTMGHDKMYWYQQDPGMELHLIHYSYGVNSTEKGDLSSESTVSRIRTEHFPLTLESARPSHTSQYLCASSEWRGTGGEETQYFGPGTRLLVL.

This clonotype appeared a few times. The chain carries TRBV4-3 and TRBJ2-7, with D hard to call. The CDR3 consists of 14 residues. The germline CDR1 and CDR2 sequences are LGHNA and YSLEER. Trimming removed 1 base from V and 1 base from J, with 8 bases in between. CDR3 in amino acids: CASSQGRASYEQYF. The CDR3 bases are TGCGCCAGCAGCCAAGGACGGGCTTCCTACGAGCAGTACTTC.

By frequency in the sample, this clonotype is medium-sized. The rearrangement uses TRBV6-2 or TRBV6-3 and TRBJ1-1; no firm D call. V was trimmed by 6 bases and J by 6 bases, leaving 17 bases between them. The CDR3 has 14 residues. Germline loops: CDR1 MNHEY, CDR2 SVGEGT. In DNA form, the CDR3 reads TGTGCCAGCAGCTCTCAGGAGAGCAGATCTGAAGCTTTCTTT. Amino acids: CASSSQESRSEAFF.

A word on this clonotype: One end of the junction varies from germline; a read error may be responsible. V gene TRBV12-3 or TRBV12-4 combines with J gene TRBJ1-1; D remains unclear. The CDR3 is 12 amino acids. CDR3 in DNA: TGTGTCAGCAAGTCCCACCCCACTGAAGCTTTCTTT. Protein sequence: CVSKSHPTEAFF.

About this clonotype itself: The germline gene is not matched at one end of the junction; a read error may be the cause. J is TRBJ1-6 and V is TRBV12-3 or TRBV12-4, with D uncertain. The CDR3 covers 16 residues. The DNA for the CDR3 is TGTGCAAGCAGTGGTATCAACGCAGAGTACATGGGACCCCTCCACTTT. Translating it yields CASSGINAEYMGPLHF.

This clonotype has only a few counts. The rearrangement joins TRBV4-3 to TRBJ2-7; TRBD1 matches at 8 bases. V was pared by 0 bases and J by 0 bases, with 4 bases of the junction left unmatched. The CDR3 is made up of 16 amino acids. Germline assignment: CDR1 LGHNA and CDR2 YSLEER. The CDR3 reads CASSQERQGASYEQYF. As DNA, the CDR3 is TGCGCCAGCAGCCAAGAAAGGCAGGGGGCCTCCTACGAGCAGTACTTC.

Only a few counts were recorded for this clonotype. The CDR3 DNA is TGTGCCAGCATTGGACTTAGCAATCAGCCCCAGCATTTT. This translates into CASIGLSNQPQHF. This chain joins TRBV12-3 or TRBV12-4 and TRBJ1-5; D unclear. The CDR3 length is 13 residues. V was trimmed by 7 bases and J by 0 bases, leaving 7 bases between them.

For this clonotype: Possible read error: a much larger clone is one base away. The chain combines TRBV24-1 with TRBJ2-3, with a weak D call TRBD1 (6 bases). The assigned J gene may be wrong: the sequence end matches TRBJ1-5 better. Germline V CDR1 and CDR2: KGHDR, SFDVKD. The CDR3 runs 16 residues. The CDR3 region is CATSDPTSGGADTQHF. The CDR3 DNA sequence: TGTGCCACCAGTGACCCTACTAGCGGGGGGGCAGATACGCAGCATTTT.

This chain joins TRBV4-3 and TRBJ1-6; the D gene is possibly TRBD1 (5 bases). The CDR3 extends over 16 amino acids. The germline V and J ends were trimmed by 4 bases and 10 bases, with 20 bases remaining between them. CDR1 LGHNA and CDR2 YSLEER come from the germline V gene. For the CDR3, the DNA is TGCGCCAGCAGCCCTTTCCGAACCTTCAGGGACTCACCCCTCCACTTT. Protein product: CASSPFRTFRDSPLHF.

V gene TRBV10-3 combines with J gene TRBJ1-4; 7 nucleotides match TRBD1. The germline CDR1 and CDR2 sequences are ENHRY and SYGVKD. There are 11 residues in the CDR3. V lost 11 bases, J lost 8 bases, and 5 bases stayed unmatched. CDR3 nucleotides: TGTGCCGCAGGCAGGGGGGAAAAACTGTTTTTT. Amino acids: CAAGRGEKLFF.